Below, 17 T cell receptor beta chains from the same sample are listed, as sequenced in a study of control samples from healthy donors and cancer patients. The repertoire was sequenced with immunoSEQ multiplex PCR; TCRdb's copy has only in-frame clones and lacks some. The sample holds some 90,000 clones, more than 85% seen once. The sequenced sample was blood. The receptors stem from a woman in her 30s in good health.

The V and J genes are TRBV20-1 and TRBJ2-1, with D perhaps TRBD2 (7 bases). CDR1 and CDR2 from the germline V gene are DFQATT and SNEGSKA (reference sequence). Trimming left V 3 bases short and J 2 bases short, with 11 bases between. This CDR3 is built from 14 residues. CDR3 coding DNA: TGCAGTGCTAGTCGGGGGGCCGCCTACAATGAGCAGTTCTTC. Translation: CSASRGAAYNEQFF.

The chain employs TRBV19 and TRBJ1-2; no definite D call. V was shortened by 3 bases and J by 8 bases, with 13 bases between the two germline ends. CDR1 LNHDA and CDR2 SQIVND come from the germline V gene (reference sequence). This CDR3 region has 13 residues. The CDR3 sequence: CASSISLQGGYTF. The CDR3 coding sequence is TGTGCCAGTAGTATTAGCCTCCAAGGGGGCTACACCTTC.

CDR3 region: CASSQDRHTGELFF. The CDR3 DNA sequence: TGTGCCAGCAGCCAAGATAGGCACACCGGGGAGCTGTTTTTT. The rearrangement joins TRBV9 to TRBJ2-2; D is uncertain. With 4 bases removed from V and 3 bases from J, the gap between germline ends came to 10 bases. CDR3 length: 14 residues. Germline CDR1 reads SGDLS; CDR2 reads YYNGEE.

V and J are TRBV25-1 and TRBJ2-2; no clear D. V lost 2 bases and J lost 1, with 8 bases in between. The CDR3 sequence is 15 residues long. Per germline, CDR1 MGHDK and CDR2 SYGVNS. The CDR3 region is CASSEVWGNTGELFF. The DNA for the CDR3 is TGTGCCAGCAGTGAAGTGTGGGGGAACACCGGGGAGCTGTTTTTT.

J is TRBJ1-5 and V is TRBV6-5; D is perhaps TRBD1 (6 bases). Germline CDR1 and CDR2: MNHEY and SVGAGI. V gave up 7 bases and J gave up 4 bases, with 17 bases separating them. The CDR3 sequence is 15 residues long. DNA for the CDR3: TGTGCCAGCACTGTTGTAGGGGGAGGTAATCAGCCCCAGCATTTT. It specifies CASTVVGGGNQPQHF.

This clone showed up just a few times. The V and J genes are TRBV18 and TRBJ2-7, with D perhaps being TRBD1 or TRBD2 (6 bases each). Trimming removed 1 base at V and 7 bases at J, with 11 bases between. This CDR3 comprises 13 residues. From germline, CDR1 is KGHSH and CDR2 LQKENI. In DNA form, the CDR3 reads TGTGCCAGCTCACCACGGGGGGCAGCGGAGCAGTACTTC. Residues: CASSPRGAAEQYF.

This chain uses TRBV7-9 with TRBJ1-3, with 7 bases matching TRBD1. V dropped 4 bases and J dropped 1; count of bases not matched to a gene: 7. Germline-derived CDR1 and CDR2 are SEHNR and FQNEAQ (reference sequence). This CDR3 is built from 16 residues. The CDR3 spells CASSSKTGSSGNTIYF. DNA of the CDR3: TGTGCCAGCAGCTCTAAGACAGGGAGTTCTGGAAACACCATATATTTT.

This chain links TRBV27 with TRBJ1-6; TRBD1 might be the D (6 bases). Trimming took 0 bases from V and 4 from J, leaving 10 bases between them. The germline V gene encodes CDR1 MNHEY and CDR2 SMNVEV (reference sequence). The CDR3 runs to 16 residues. CDR3 sequence reads: CASSLSQGPYNSPLHF. As DNA, the CDR3 is TGTGCCAGCAGTTTATCCCAGGGGCCGTATAATTCACCCCTCCACTTT.

This rearrangement joins TRBV7-3 to TRBJ2-1; D gene ambiguous. The CDR3 covers 15 residues. The germline V gene has CDR1 SGHTA and CDR2 FQGTGA. V dropped 5 bases and J dropped 4 bases, with 15 bases sitting between them. In DNA, the CDR3 is TGTGCCAGCAGCACGGACGCAGCAGCATACAATGAGCAGTTCTTC. This codes for CASSTDAAAYNEQFF.

The CDR3 region is CASSIGGVTGELFF. For the CDR3, the DNA is TGTGCCAGTAGTATAGGCGGGGTCACCGGGGAGCTGTTTTTT. V gene TRBV19 combines with J gene TRBJ2-2; D is possibly TRBD2 (6 bases). The germline gives CDR1 LNHDA, CDR2 SQIVND (reference sequence). The germline V and J ends were trimmed by 1 base and 4 bases, with 7 bases remaining between them. The CDR3 has 14 amino acids.

This chain uses TRBV5-1 with TRBJ2-2; tentatively, D is TRBD1 (6 bases). The V gene's germline CDR1 is SGHRS and CDR2 YFSETQ. The CDR3 is made up of 15 amino acids. Trimming shortened V by 4 bases and J by 0 bases, and 10 bases separated the two germline ends. CDR3 in DNA: TGCGCCAGCAGCAACGGACAGACGAACACCGGGGAGCTGTTTTTT. Translating gives CASSNGQTNTGELFF. The full variable domain, in which reference TRBV5-1 and TRBJ2-2 provide the parts outside the CDR3, is KAGVTQTPRYLIKTRGQQVTLSCSPISGHRSVSWYQQTPGQGLQFLFEYFSETQRNKGNFPGRFSGRQFSNSRSEMNVSTLELGDSALYLCASSNGQTNTGELFFGEGSRLTVL.

The chain combines TRBV6-1 with TRBJ2-7; D gene uncertain. Germline assignment: CDR1 MNHNS and CDR2 SASEGT. Trimming stripped 3 bases from V and 3 bases from J, with 18 bases between. CDR3 size: 16 residues. The CDR3 loop is CASSDGPPALYYEQYF. The CDR3 DNA is TGTGCCAGCAGTGATGGGCCTCCCGCGCTCTACTACGAGCAGTACTTC.

This sequence joins TRBV10-3 and TRBJ2-3; 13 positions agree with TRBD2. Germline CDR1 reads ENHRY; CDR2 reads SYGVKD. V gave up 5 bases and J gave up 2 bases; unmatched junction bases: 7. There are 17 residues in the CDR3. The CDR3 protein is CAISKGLAGAYTDTQYF. The CDR3 DNA is TGTGCCATCAGTAAAGGACTAGCGGGGGCCTACACAGATACGCAGTATTTT.

The rearrangement joins TRBV2 to TRBJ1-5; 8 bases match TRBD1. The CDR3 covers 16 residues. Germline V lookup: CDR1 SNHLY, CDR2 FYNNEI. The junction had 10 bases not matched to a gene; V was cut back by 6 bases and J by 3 bases. CDR3 DNA sequence: TGTGCCAGCAGCCCACCTCAGGGGGCGGTCAATCAGCCCCAGCATTTT. Protein sequence: CASSPPQGAVNQPQHF.

The chain recombines TRBV7-6 with TRBJ2-1; 9 bases map to TRBD2. The junction had 16 bases not matched to a gene; V was cut back by 4 bases and J by 0 bases. The germline gives CDR1 SGHVS, CDR2 FNYEAQ. The CDR3 is made up of 20 amino acids. CDR3 residues: CASSSRASGMRGGSYNEQFF. As DNA, the CDR3 is TGTGCCAGCAGCTCACGGGCTAGCGGGATGAGGGGAGGCTCCTACAATGAGCAGTTCTTC.

This chain uses TRBV7-2 with TRBJ2-3, with D tentatively TRBD2 (6 bases). The germline gives CDR1 SGHTA, CDR2 FQGNSA. Trimming took 1 base from V and 4 from J, leaving 18 bases between them. The CDR3 has 17 amino acids. This CDR3 reads CASSLDYPGVGSDTQYF. In DNA form, the CDR3 reads TGTGCCAGCAGCTTAGATTACCCGGGAGTAGGGTCAGATACGCAGTATTTT.

The chain links TRBV29-1 to TRBJ2-3, with D unclear. The CDR3 totals 11 residues. Germline loops: CDR1 SQVTM, CDR2 ANQGSEA. V was trimmed by 6 bases and J by 4 bases, leaving 8 bases between them. The DNA for the CDR3 is TGCAGCGTGATGCTAGCAGATACGCAGTATTTT. This gives the protein CSVMLADTQYF.